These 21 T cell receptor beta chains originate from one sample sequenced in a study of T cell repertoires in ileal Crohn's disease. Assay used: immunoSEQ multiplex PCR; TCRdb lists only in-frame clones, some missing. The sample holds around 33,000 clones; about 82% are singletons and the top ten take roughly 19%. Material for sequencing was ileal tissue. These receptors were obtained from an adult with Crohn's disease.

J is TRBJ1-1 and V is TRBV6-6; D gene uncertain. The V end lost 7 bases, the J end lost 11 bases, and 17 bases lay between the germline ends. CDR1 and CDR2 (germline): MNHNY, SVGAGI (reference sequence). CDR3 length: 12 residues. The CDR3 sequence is CASTEGLRRAFF. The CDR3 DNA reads TGTGCCAGCACCGAGGGCCTCAGGAGGGCTTTCTTT.

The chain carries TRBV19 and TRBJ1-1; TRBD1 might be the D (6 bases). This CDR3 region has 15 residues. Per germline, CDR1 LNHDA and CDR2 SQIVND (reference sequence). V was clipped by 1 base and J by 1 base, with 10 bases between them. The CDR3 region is CASSIVGRGNTEAFF. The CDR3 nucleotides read TGTGCCAGTAGTATAGTCGGCAGGGGGAACACTGAAGCTTTCTTT.

This CDR3 is CASSLSAGGGAQETQYF. The CDR3 DNA is TGTGCCAGCAGCTTATCAGCGGGGGGAGGGGCACAAGAGACCCAGTACTTC. The chain combines TRBV7-6 with TRBJ2-5; 9 bases fit TRBD2. Trimming cost V 2 bases and J 2 bases; bases outside gene matches: 9. The CDR3 loop spans 17 amino acids. The germline gives CDR1 SGHVS, CDR2 FNYEAQ.

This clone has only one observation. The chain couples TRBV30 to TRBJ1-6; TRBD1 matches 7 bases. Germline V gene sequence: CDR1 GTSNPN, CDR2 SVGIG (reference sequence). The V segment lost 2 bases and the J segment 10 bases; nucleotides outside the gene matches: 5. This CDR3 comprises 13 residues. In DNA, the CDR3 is TGTGCCTGGAGTACAGGGGTAAGGTCACCCCTCCACTTT. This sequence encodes CAWSTGVRSPLHF.

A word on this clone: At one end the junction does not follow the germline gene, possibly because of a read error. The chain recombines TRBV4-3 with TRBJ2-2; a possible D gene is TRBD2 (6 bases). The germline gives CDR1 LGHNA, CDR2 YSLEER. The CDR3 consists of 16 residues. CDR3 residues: CASSQDRGFRAGELLF. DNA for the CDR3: TGCGCCAGCAGCCAAGATCGGGGGTTTAGGGCCGGGGAGCTGCTTTTT.

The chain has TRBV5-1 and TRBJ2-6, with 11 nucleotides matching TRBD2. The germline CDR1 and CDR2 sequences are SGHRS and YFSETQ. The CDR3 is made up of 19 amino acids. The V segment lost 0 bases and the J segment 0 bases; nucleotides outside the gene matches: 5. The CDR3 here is CASSLGLAGGSSGANVLTF. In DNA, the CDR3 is TGCGCCAGCAGCTTGGGGCTAGCGGGAGGAAGCTCTGGGGCCAACGTCCTGACTTTC.

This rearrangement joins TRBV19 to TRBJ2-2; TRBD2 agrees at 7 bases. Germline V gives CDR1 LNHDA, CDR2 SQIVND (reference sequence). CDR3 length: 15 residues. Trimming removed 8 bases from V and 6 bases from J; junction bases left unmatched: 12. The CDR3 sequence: CASGKAGVIAGELFF. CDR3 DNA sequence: TGTGCCAGTGGGAAGGCGGGAGTTATCGCCGGGGAGCTGTTTTTT.

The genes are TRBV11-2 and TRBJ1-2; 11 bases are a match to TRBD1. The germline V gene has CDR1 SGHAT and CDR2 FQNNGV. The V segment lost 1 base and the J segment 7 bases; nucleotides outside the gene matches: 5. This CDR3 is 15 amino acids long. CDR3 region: CASSLVGQGESGYTF. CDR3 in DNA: TGTGCCAGCAGCTTAGTGGGACAGGGGGAAAGTGGCTACACCTTC.

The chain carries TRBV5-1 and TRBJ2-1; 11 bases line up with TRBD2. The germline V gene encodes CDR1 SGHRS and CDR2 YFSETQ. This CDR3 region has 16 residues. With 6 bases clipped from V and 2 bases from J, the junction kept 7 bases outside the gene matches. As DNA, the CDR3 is TGCGCCAGCAATTTCCTAGCGGGAGGAACCTACAATGAGCAGTTCTTC. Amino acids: CASNFLAGGTYNEQFF.

The CDR3 coding sequence is TGTGCCAGCAGCTTAGGGGCAGGATATGGCTACACCTTC. It yields the protein CASSLGAGYGYTF. The chain carries TRBV7-2 and TRBJ1-2; D is unresolved. Germline V lookup: CDR1 SGHTA, CDR2 FQGNSA. This CDR3 comprises 13 residues. Trimming took off 1 base at V and 5 bases at J, with 8 bases between the two ends.

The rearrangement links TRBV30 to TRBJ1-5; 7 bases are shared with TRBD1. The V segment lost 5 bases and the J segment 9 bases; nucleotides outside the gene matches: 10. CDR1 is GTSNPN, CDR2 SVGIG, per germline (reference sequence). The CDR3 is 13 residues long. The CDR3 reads CAWGTGEDGPQHF. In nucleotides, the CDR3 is TGTGCCTGGGGAACAGGGGAGGACGGGCCCCAGCATTTT.

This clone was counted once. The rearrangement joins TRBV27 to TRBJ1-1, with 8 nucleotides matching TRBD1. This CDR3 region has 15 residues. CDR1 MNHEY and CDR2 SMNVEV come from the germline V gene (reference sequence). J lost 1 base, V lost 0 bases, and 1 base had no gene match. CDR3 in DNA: TGTGCCAGCAGTTTATCCGGGACAGGGAACACTGAAGCTTTCTTT. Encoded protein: CASSLSGTGNTEAFF.

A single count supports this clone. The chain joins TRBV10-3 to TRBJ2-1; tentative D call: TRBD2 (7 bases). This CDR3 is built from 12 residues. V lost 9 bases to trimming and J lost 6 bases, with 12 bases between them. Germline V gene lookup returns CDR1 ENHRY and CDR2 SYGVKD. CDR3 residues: CAIMRGGNEQFF. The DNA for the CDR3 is TGTGCCATTATGAGGGGGGGCAATGAGCAGTTCTTC.

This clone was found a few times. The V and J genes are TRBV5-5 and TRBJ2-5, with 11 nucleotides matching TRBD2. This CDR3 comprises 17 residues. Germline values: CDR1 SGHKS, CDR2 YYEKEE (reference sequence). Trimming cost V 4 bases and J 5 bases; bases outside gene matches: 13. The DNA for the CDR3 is TGTGCCAGCAGCGATGGGACTAGCGGATCGATCGGGGAGACCCAGTACTTC. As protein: CASSDGTSGSIGETQYF.

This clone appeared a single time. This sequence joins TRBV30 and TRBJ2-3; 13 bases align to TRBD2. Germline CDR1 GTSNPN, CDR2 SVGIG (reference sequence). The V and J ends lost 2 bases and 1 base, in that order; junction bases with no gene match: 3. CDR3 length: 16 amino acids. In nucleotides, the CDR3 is TGTGCCTGGAGTACTAGCGGGGGGGCGGGCACAGATACGCAGTATTTT. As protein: CAWSTSGGAGTDTQYF.

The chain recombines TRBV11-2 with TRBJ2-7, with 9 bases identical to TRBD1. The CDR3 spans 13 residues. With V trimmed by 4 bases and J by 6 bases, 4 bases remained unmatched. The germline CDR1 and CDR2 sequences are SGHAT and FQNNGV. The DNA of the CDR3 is TGTGCCAGCAGCTGGGACAGGGCGGGCGAGCAGTACTTC. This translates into CASSWDRAGEQYF.

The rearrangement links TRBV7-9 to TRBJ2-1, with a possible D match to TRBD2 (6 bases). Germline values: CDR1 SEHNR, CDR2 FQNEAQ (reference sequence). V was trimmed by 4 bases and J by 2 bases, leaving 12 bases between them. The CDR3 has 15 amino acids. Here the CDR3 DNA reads TGTGCCAGCAGCTCCTGGGACTCACCCTACAATGAGCAGTTCTTC. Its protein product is CASSSWDSPYNEQFF.

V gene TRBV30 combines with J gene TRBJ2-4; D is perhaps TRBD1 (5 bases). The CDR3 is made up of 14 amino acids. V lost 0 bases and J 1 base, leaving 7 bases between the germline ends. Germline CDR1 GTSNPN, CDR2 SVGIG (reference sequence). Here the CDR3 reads CAWSVPGAKNIQYF. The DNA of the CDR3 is TGTGCCTGGAGTGTGCCAGGGGCCAAAAACATTCAGTACTTC.

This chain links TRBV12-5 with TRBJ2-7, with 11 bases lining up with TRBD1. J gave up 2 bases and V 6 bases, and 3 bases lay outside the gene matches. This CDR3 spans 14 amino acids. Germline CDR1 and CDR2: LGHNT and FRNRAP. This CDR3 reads CASGTGQGAYEQYF. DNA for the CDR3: TGTGCTAGTGGAACGGGACAGGGGGCCTACGAGCAGTACTTC.

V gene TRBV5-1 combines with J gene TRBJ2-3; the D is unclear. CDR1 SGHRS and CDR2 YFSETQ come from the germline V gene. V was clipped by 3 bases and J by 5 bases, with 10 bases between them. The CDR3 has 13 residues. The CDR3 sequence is CASSSVQEDTQYF. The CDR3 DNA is TGCGCCAGCAGCTCGGTCCAGGAAGATACGCAGTATTTT.

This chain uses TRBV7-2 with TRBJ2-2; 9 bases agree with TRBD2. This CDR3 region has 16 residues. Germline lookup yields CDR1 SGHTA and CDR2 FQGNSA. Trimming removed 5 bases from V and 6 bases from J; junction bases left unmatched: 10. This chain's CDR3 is CASSLQAGGSSGELFF. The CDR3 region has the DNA TGTGCCAGCAGCCTTCAAGCGGGAGGTTCGTCCGGGGAGCTGTTTTTT.